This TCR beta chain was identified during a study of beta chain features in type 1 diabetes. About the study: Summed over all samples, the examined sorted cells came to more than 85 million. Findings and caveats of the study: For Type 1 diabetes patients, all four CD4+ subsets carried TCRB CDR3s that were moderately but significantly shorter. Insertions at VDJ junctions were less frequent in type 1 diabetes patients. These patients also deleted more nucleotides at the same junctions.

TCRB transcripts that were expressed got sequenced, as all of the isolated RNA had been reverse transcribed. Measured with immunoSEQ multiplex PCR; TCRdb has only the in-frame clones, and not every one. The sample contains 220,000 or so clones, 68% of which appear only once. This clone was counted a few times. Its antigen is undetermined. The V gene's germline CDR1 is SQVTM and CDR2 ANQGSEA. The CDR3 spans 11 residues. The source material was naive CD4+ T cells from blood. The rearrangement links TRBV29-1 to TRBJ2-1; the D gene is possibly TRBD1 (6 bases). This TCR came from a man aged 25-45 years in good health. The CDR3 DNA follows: TGCACAGGGGCAGGGGACAATGAGCAGTTCTTC. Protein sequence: CTGAGDNEQFF.